This T cell receptor beta chain was observed in a study of blood T cell repertoires in COVID-19 (TCRdb year 2020). Notes on the research overall: Collaborator samples came from the United States, Italy and Spain and covered acute and convalescent phases of COVID-19. The material from the prospective study consisted of cDNA or gDNA derived from T cells, B-cell-depleted T cells, or PBMCs. Subjects who had been exposed to COVID-19, were actively infected with it, or had recovered from it provided the deeply sampled blood TCRbeta repertoires that made up the dataset. The repertoires were released in a freely available public database intended as a resource for research on the immune response to SARS-CoV-2. Samples came from the ongoing ImmuneRACE study (first 160 participants) plus 1,254 subjects from 6 global collaborators. The sample metadata nearly always contained a de-identified subject ID, COVID-19 status, age in years and sex. HLA class I and class II types, where available, came from metadata supplied by the sample provider rather than from assay-based typing. The paper as a whole reports these results and caveats: Clinical and demographic metadata were provided uncurated, with the amount varying by source and participant.

As for this clone: Its antigen target is currently unknown. Per-nucleotide qualities are absent, and no much larger clonotype sits a single base away.

TCRbeta CDR3 regions were amplified from genomic DNA using the immunoSEQ Assay, a bias-controlled multiplex PCR. In the paper's pipeline: Nucleated cell counts per sample were estimated from amplification of reference gene primers within the assay. To quantify the absolute abundance of each unique TCRbeta CDR3 rearrangement, sequence reads were collapsed and filtered. For each sample, productive Simpson clonality was calculated by taking the square root of Simpson's diversity index across productive rearrangements. The clones in this table, taken by TCRdb from immuneACCESS, are in-frame only. Not every clone is retained; where verified, under half of the shortfall comes from an unresolved V gene, and the cause of the rest is unknown. V and J calls plus clone size are reproduced from that table; the DNA served to infer D and trimming. Here the sample has 120,000 to 150,000 clones; 80% occur a single time. The ten largest clones represent approximately 13% of the sample.

The junction shows trimming of 9 bases on V and 6 bases on J, and the gene matches do not reach 5 bases of it. From the germline V gene, CDR1 is SNHLY and CDR2 is FYNNEI. The CDR3 contains 15 residues, cysteine and phenylalanine counted. Of the read, only the CDR3 DNA is kept; its 45 bases are in frame from base 1. Each collaborating institution followed its own protocols to collect whole blood in K2EDTA tubes. For TCRbeta analysis, collaborator samples were shipped as frozen whole blood, as isolated PBMCs, or as DNA extracted from either sample type. The sequencing sample was made of peripheral blood. The sequence was collected from a man between 60 and 75 years old with active or convalescent COVID-19. The sequence is built from TRBV2 and TRBJ2-2; 15 central nucleotides agree with TRBD2. The CDR3 here reads CARGLAGGPAGELFF. The bases read TGTGCCAGGGGACTAGCGGGAGGTCCCGCCGGGGAGCTGTTTTTT.